This T cell receptor (beta chain) was obtained from a study of shared clonotypes between healthy human individuals (dated by TCRdb to the early 2020s). Regarding the research as a whole: The cohort included a few men and a couple of women between 18 and 49 years of age. For each donor, three plates each were used for CD4 naive and CD4 memory, two plates were used for CD8 naive, and one plate was used for CD8 memory. The study deeply sequenced blood TCR repertoires of five healthy adults to estimate repertoire size and the extent of clonotype sharing between individuals. To increase sequencing depth and limit assay-specific biases, different laboratories used diverse techniques to prepare libraries and sequence TCR repertoires. Leukapheresis yielded between about 0.85 and 9.5 billion PBMCs per donor. What the work shows at the level of the full study, not this receptor alone: Sampling was restricted to blood, and TCR repertoires in tissue are likely to differ from TCR repertoires in blood. Because the study included only a small number of donors, the genetic and exposure-history diversity represented was limited. Rarefaction of sorted-subset datasets indicated incomplete sequencing despite the large sequencing depth. Based on pairwise subsampling, the degree of clonotype sharing among donors was expected to be affected by sequencing depth. Across a handful of donors, around 5% of naive CD4, roughly 3.4% of naive CD8, approximately 2.5% of memory CD4, and approximately 0.4% of memory CD8 clonotypes were shared. Larger estimated clonotype richness was generally found for naive subsets than for memory subsets. Compared with non-shared clonotypes, clonotypes shared by all four sorted-subset donors had higher generation probabilities.

TCR CDR3 regions were amplified from genomic DNA by multiplex PCR using the deep immunoSEQ assay. Extracted genomic DNA from each cell subset was distributed evenly across all wells of several immunoSEQ 96-well plates, and each plate was treated as a replicate. For sorted subsets, 200 to 250 ng genomic DNA, equal to some 28,000 T cell genomes, was loaded into each replicate PCR. Purified libraries were quantified with a Qubit 3.0 fluorometer, sized on a Bioanalyzer 2100, and re-quantified with the KAPA Library Quantification kit. Every immunoSEQ 96-well plate was sequenced on a dedicated single-read 150-cycle Illumina NextSeq 550 flow cell. In the paper's pipeline: The immunoSEQ output contained only junctional sequences without quality scores, so filtering could not match that applied to full-length reads. To assign V/J genes and CDR3, sequences were annotated using PyIR, a Python wrapper for IgBLAST v1.9, with IMGT germline references. Reads were removed for weak V/J assignments (E-value above 1e-6), missing CDR3, stop codons, out-of-frame junctions, or ambiguous translated residues. V3J clonotypes were defined by identical inferred V gene, J gene, and CDR3 amino acid sequence. Percentage overlap between repertoires was computed as shared unique clonotypes divided by the size of the smaller repertoire. Richness of each repertoire was evaluated using RTK rarefaction, the Chao1 estimator, and Recon v2.1 estimates of unobserved clonotypes. Generation probabilities were computed with OLGA for all TCRbeta clonotypes obtained by the gDNA method from several donors. TCRdb obtained this table from immuneACCESS and retained in-frame rearrangements with V and J assigned. These tables miss some clones; where compared with another copy, unresolved V genes account for less than half of the shortfall, and the remainder is unexplained. The DNA was the basis for D and trimming; V, J and clone size are from that table. Across this sample there are more than 1.2 million clones, with 98% to 99% seen only once. Approximately 0.38% of the sample is in the top ten clones.

Sequences LNHDA (CDR1) and SQIVND (CDR2) are obtained from the germline V gene (reference sequence). V lost 1 base and J lost 1 base; the stretch between them is 9 bases long. The CDR3 goes from the cysteine to the phenylalanine over 15 residues. Just the 45-base CDR3 DNA is kept, in frame starting at base 1. Healthy HIV-negative adults with no recently reported acute infections or vaccinations were included as donors. Every donor was a Caucasian adult residing in Nashville, Tennessee, USA. CD4+ T cells were enriched by magnetic negative selection, after which naive cells were positively selected on CD45RA and the negative fraction was taken as the memory subset. After blood collection by leukapheresis, PBMCs were isolated using Ficoll-Histopaque density gradient centrifugation and then cryopreserved in the vapor phase of liquid nitrogen. Purity and quantity of every magnetically sorted T cell population were checked by analytical flow cytometry. Genomic DNA was isolated from every sorted fraction and measured by UV absorbance on a Nanodrop 2000c.

Comments on this clone: Its antigen is still unknown. Base qualities are not at hand, and no much larger clone is one base apart.

The clonotype was recovered from a man under 40 in good health. Sequencing was performed on naive CD4+ T cells sorted from blood. What the cell subset or site label conveys for this sample: CD45RA+ positively selected. Recombination linked TRBV19 to TRBJ2-3; the D gene cannot be resolved reliably. Read as DNA, the sequence is TGTGCCAGTAGTATAGGACCGAGCGGCACAGATACGCAGTATTTT. It codes for CASSIGPSGTDTQYF.